This TCR beta chain was profiled in a study of T cell repertoires in cytomegalovirus infection. Study background: Indicated by public TCR beta signatures were CMV infection and matching HLA type. Findings and caveats of the study: It was HLA-C-restricted CMV-specific TCR beta clonotypes that dominated the response ex vivo. Based on cumulative public TCR beta family frequency, carriers of CMV plus the relevant HLA were identified.

This clonotype was observed many times. The antigen remains undetermined. Looked up from germline, CDR1 is SGHTA and CDR2 is FQGNSA. The CDR3 has 18 amino acids. Trimming at V came to 2 bases and at J to 6 bases, leaving 13 bases not matched to a gene. TCRdb reanalysed the reads using MiXCR and keeps one entry per CDR3 protein. Of hundreds of thousands of distinct CDR3 sequences listed, 6% to 8% are singletons. Specimen: PBMCs. The TCR comes from a human donor in good health (CMV status not recorded). Some clones in this sample may be carry-over from other donors' samples. The rearrangement joins TRBV7-2 to TRBJ1-6; TRBD1 matches 7 bases. As DNA, the CDR3 is TGTGCCAGCAGCTTAACCCAGTCCGTAGCAGGGGGTAATTCACCCCTCCACTTT. Residues: CASSLTQSVAGGNSPLHF. Based on the CDR3 plus reference TRBV7-2 and TRBJ1-6, the full variable domain is GAGVSQSPSNKVTEKGKDVELRCDPISGHTALYWYRQSLGQGLEFLIYFQGNSAPDKSGLPSDRFSAERTGGSVSTLTIQRTQQEDSAVYLCASSLTQSVAGGNSPLHFGNGTRLTVT.